Shown below are 8 T cell receptor delta chains from a single sample sequenced in a study of gamma-delta T cells after stem cell transplantation. TCRdb re-analyzed the RT-PCR reads via CATT. The data show over 9,000 delta-chain clones, approximately 38% seen once. Material for sequencing was gamma-delta T cells. These receptors came from a human donor. It is not recorded whose cells these are; they may come from a transplant donor.

The chain uses TRDV2 and TRDJ3; D remains ambiguous. From germline, CDR1 is GEAIGNYY and CDR2 EKD. This CDR3 spans 21 amino acids. V lost 0 bases and J lost 7, with 27 bases in between. CDR3 nucleotide sequence: TGTGCCTGTGACACCCGGTACTATCGGGTGATATTCCCCTTTGACACCCGACAGATGTTTTTC. Amino acid sequence: CACDTRYYRVIFPFDTRQMFF.

This chain connects TRDV1 to TRDJ1, with D possibly matching TRDD3 (6 bases). Trimming removed 2 bases from V and 8 bases from J, with 18 bases in between. The CDR3 extends over 15 amino acids. Germline assignment: CDR1 TSWWSYY and CDR2 QGS. The CDR3 bases are TGTGCTCTTGGGGAATTGACGGGGATCTGGAGCAAACTCATCTTT. It specifies CALGELTGIWSKLIF.

This clone has only a few counts. Other DNA sequences from this sample encode an identical CDR3 as well. J is TRDJ1 and V is TRDV1, with TRDD3 matching over 9 bases. Germline CDR1 and CDR2: TSWWSYY and QGS. This CDR3 comprises 20 residues. V dropped 1 base and J dropped 1; count of bases not matched to a gene: 16. Here the CDR3 DNA reads TGTGCTCTTGGGGAACCATTATTGAGGGGGGGATACCTCTGCACCGATAAACTCATCTTT. Its translation is CALGEPLLRGGYLCTDKLIF.

This clone has just a few counts. This chain joins TRDV3 and TRDJ2; 10 bases are shared with TRDD3. The germline V gene has CDR1 TVYSNPD and CDR2 GDNSRS (reference sequence). CDR3 length: 24 residues. V dropped 4 bases and J dropped 1; count of bases not matched to a gene: 33. CDR3 in amino acids: CASLFLPSLALGDKASRLTAQLFF. The DNA for the CDR3 is TGTGCCTCCCTCTTCCTACCATCCCTCGCCCTGGGGGATAAGGCTTCGCGTTTGACAGCACAACTCTTCTTT.

This clone showed up just a few times. V usage is TRDV1 and J usage is TRDJ1, with D tentatively TRDD3 (6 bases). Trimming took 2 bases from V and 0 from J, leaving 13 bases between them. The CDR3 loop spans 16 amino acids. The germline V gene has CDR1 TSWWSYY and CDR2 QGS. The CDR3 bases are TGTGCTCTTGGGGAAAATGGGGGGCCGTACACCGATAAACTCATCTTT. As protein: CALGENGGPYTDKLIF.

Regarding this clone: A read error may be the cause here, since a much bigger clone is one base away. The same CDR3 also results from other DNA sequences found in this sample. V usage is TRDV2 and J usage is TRDJ3; D is ambiguous. Germline loops: CDR1 GEAIGNYY, CDR2 EKD. The length of the CDR3 is 17 residues. CDR3 nucleotides: TGCGCCTGTGACAAGGAGTGGCCGCCCTGGGACACCCGACAGATGTTTTTC. Translating it yields CACDKEWPPWDTRQMFF.

This chain uses TRAV29/DV5 with TRDJ1, with 9 nucleotides matching TRDD2. Looked up from germline, CDR1 is NSMFDY and CDR2 is ISSIKDK. The CDR3 runs 18 residues. Unmatched junction bases numbered 14, after V lost 2 bases and J lost 0 bases. In DNA form, the CDR3 reads TGTGCAGCAAGAACCAGCCTTCCTACGGGGGGGAACACCGATAAACTCATCTTT. Protein sequence: CAARTSLPTGGNTDKLIF.

V is TRDV1 and J is TRDJ1; 12 positions agree with TRDD3. Germline V gene sequence: CDR1 TSWWSYY, CDR2 QGS. Losses at the gene ends were 5 bases for V and 4 bases for J; bases not matched to a gene: 20. This CDR3 is built from 20 residues. CDR3 protein: CALGITSTVRTGGYNDKLIF. DNA of the CDR3: TGTGCTCTTGGGATTACGTCAACCGTACGCACTGGGGGATACAACGATAAACTCATCTTT.